Reported below is one T cell receptor beta chain. This record comes from a study of blood T cell repertoires in COVID-19. Original methodology: Reference gene primer amplification yielded estimated nucleated cell counts. Sequencing used immunoSEQ multiplex PCR; TCRdb keeps in-frame clones, though not all of them. Clone size and the V and J calls come from that table; the DNA yielded D and trimming. This sample has approximately 440,000 clones, with roughly 87% found just once. Sequencing was performed on PBMCs or T cells enriched from blood (not recorded which). The receptor's source is a man between 18 and 35 years old who had recovered from COVID-19.

This chain's CDR3 is CASSERGAGASNEQFF. CDR3 nucleotide sequence: TGTGCCAGCAGCGAACGTGGGGCGGGAGCTAGCAATGAGCAGTTCTTC. This chain links TRBV7-9 with TRBJ2-1; 7 bases are shared with TRBD2. CDR1 SEHNR and CDR2 FQNEAQ come from the germline V gene (reference sequence). This CDR3 spans 16 amino acids. Trimming cost V 5 bases and J 6 bases; bases outside gene matches: 13.